This T cell receptor beta chain was recovered during a study of early T cells in non-severe SARS-CoV-2 infection. About the research overall: Unpaired chains resulted from sequencing bulk RNA of unsorted whole blood.

This CDR3 region has 16 residues. The V and J ends lost 6 bases and 2 bases respectively, with 16 bases between them. Unique molecular identifiers were added to individual cDNA molecules. TCRdb reprocessed the 5' RACE reads with MiXCR, giving one entry per CDR3 protein. The table records about 50,000 distinct CDR3 sequences, less than 9.5% of them present only once. Study-wide findings and caveats: In VDJdb matching, anti-spike CD8 responses were favored while private and CD4 specificities went missing.

This clonotype was observed at least ten times. The target antigen is unknown. Sequencing was performed on whole blood, taken at baseline. V gene TRBV12-3 or TRBV12-4 combines with J gene TRBJ2-2; either TRBD1 or TRBD2 may supply D (5 bases each). The receptor comes from an adult who was a healthcare worker with PCR-confirmed SARS-CoV-2 infection or an uninfected control (not recorded which). As DNA, the CDR3 is TGTGCCAGCAGATCCTCGGGGCACTCCAACACCGGGGAGCTGTTTTTT. Translating it yields CASRSSGHSNTGELFF.